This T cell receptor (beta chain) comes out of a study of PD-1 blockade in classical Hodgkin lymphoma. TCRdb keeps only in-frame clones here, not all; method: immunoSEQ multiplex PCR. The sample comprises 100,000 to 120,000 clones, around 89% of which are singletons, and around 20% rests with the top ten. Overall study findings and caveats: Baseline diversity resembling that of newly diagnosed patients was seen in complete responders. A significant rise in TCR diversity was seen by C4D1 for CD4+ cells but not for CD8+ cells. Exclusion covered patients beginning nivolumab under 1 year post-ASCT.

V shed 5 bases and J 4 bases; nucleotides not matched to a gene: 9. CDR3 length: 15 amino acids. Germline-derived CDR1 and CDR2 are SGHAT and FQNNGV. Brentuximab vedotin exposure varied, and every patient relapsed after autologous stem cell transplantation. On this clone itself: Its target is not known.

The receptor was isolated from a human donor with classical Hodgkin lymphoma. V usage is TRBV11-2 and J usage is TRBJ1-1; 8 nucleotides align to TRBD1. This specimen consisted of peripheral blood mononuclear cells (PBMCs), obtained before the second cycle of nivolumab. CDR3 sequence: CASSQRQGFGTEAFF. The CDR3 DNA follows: TGTGCCAGCAGCCAAAGACAGGGGTTCGGCACTGAAGCTTTCTTT. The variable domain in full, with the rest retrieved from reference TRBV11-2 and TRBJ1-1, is EAGVAQSPRYKIIEKRQSVAFWCNPISGHATLYWYQQILGQGPKLLIQFQNNGVVDDSQLPKDRFSAERLKGVDSTLKIQPAKLEDSAVYLCASSQRQGFGTEAFFGQGTRLTVV.